What follows is one T cell receptor (beta chain) and its context. V lost 4 bases to trimming and J lost 1 base; unmatched junction nucleotides: 5. Per the germline V gene, CDR1 is KGHDR and CDR2 is SFDVKD. This CDR3 spans 16 amino acids. These data are taken from a study of blood T cell repertoires in COVID-19. Generated by immunoSEQ multiplex PCR, the TCRdb table keeps only in-frame clones and is missing some. The sample consists of hundreds of thousands of clones, 84% of them appearing once. The TCR was taken from a human donor in a cohort sampled during active COVID-19. Sequencing was performed on peripheral blood. V gene TRBV24-1 combines with J gene TRBJ2-3; 9 bases agree with TRBD1. The CDR3 coding sequence is TGTGCCACCAGTGACCGCCGGACAGGGGGCACAGATACGCAGTATTTT. Protein product: CATSDRRTGGTDTQYF.